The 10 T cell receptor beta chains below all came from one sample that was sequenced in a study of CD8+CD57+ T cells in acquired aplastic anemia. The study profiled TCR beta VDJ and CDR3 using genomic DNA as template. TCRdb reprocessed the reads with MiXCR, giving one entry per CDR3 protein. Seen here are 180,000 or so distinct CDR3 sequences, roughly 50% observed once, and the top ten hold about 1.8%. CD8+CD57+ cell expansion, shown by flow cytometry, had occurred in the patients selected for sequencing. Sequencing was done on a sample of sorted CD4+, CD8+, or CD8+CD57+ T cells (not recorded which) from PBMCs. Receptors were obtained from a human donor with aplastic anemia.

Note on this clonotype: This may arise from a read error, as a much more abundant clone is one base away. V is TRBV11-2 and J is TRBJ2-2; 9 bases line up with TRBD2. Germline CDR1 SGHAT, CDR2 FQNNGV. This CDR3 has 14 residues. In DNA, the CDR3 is TGTACCAGCAGAACGTCGCGGGAGGGCGGGGAGCTGTTTTTT. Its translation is CTSRTSREGGELFF.

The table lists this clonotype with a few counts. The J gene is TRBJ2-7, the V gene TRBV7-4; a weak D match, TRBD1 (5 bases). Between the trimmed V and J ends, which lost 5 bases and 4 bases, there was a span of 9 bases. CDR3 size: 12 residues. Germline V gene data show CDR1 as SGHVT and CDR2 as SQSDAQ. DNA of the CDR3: TGTGCCAGCAGCACGACAGTGTACGAGCAGTACTTC. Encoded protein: CASSTTVYEQYF.

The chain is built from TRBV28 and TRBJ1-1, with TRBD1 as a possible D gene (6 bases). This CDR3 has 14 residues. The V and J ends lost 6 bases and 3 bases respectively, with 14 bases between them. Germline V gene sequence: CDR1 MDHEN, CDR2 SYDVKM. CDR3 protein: CASSPGQRDTEAFF. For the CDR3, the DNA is TGTGCCAGCAGCCCGGGACAACGGGACACTGAAGCTTTCTTT.

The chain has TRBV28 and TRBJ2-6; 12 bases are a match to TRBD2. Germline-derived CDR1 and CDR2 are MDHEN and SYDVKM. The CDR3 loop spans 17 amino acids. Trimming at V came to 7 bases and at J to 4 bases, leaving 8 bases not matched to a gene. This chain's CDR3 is CASTASGRALGANVLTF. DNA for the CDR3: TGTGCCAGCACCGCTAGCGGGAGGGCCCTGGGGGCCAACGTCCTGACTTTC.

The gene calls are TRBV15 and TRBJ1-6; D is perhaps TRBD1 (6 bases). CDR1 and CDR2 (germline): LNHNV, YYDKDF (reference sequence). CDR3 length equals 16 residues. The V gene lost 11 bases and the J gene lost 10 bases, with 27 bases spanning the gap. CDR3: CASQSRARGATSPLHF. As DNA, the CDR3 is TGTGCCTCACAATCCAGGGCTAGGGGGGCAACCTCACCCCTCCACTTT.

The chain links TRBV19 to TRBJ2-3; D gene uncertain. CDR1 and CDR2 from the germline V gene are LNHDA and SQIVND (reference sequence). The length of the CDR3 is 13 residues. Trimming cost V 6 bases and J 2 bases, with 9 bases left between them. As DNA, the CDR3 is TGTGCCAGTAGACAGATAGACACAGATACGCAGTATTTT. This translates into CASRQIDTDTQYF.

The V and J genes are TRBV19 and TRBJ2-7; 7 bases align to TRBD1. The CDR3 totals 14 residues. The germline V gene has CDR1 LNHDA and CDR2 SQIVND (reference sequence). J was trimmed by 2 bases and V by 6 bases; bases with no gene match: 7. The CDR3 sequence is CASSSRGYPYEQYF. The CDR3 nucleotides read TGTGCCAGTAGCTCCAGGGGGTACCCCTACGAGCAGTACTTC.

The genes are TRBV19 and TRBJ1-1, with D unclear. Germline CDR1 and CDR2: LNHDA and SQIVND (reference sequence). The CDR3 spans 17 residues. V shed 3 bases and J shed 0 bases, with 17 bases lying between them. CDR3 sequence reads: CASSILGTALVNTEAFF. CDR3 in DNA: TGTGCCAGTAGTATTTTGGGCACGGCCTTGGTGAACACTGAAGCTTTCTTT.

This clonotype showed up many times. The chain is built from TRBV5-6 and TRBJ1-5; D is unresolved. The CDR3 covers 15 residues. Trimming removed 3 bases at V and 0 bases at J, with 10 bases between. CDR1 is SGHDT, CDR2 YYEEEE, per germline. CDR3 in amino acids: CASSSLRYSNQPQHF. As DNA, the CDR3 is TGTGCCAGCAGCTCCCTTCGCTATAGCAATCAGCCCCAGCATTTT.

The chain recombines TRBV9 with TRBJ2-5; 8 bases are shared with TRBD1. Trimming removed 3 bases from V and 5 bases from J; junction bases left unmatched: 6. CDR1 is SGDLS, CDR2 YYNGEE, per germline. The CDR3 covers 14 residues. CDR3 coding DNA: TGTGCCAGCAGCGAGGGACAGGCAGGGGAGACCCAGTACTTC. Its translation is CASSEGQAGETQYF.